One and the same sample provided the 16 T cell receptor beta chains below, sequenced in a study of cytomegalovirus exposure and HLA in healthy donors. The primer mix had 60 Vbeta and 13 Jbeta primers. The data were produced by immunoSEQ multiplex PCR, yet TCRdb's version contains in-frame clones alone and is incomplete. The sample shows 160,000 or so clones, 60% to 85% of them seen only once. What was sequenced was PBMCs. The receptors here all came from a woman aged 40-49 years in good health and CMV-seronegative.

CDR3 coding DNA: TGTGCCAGCAGCGAAAGACAGGGGTACCCCTATAATTCACCCCTCCACTTT. It specifies CASSERQGYPYNSPLHF. This sequence joins TRBV9 and TRBJ1-6; TRBD1 matches 8 bases. This CDR3 has 17 residues. Germline CDR1 reads SGDLS; CDR2 reads YYNGEE. V lost 3 bases, J lost 2 bases, and 7 bases stayed unmatched.

The chain links TRBV7-9 to TRBJ1-6, with D possibly matching TRBD1 (5 bases). Looked up from germline, CDR1 is SEHNR and CDR2 is FQNEAQ (reference sequence). The CDR3 is made up of 12 amino acids. V dropped 6 bases and J dropped 12 bases, with 12 bases sitting between them. CDR3 amino acids: CASSRGFGPLHF. CDR3 coding DNA: TGTGCCAGCAGTAGGGGATTCGGACCCCTCCACTTT.

V gene TRBV7-2 combines with J gene TRBJ1-1, with D maybe TRBD1 (5 bases). CDR3 length equals 15 residues. V was cut by 2 bases and J by 1 base, with 11 bases left in between. The V gene's germline CDR1 is SGHTA and CDR2 FQGNSA. CDR3: CASSLFRARNTEAFF. The DNA for the CDR3 is TGTGCCAGCAGCTTATTCAGGGCACGGAACACTGAAGCTTTCTTT.

In the case of this clone: Other DNA sequences from this sample encode an identical CDR3 as well. The V and J genes are TRBV6-1 and TRBJ2-7, with 9 positions matching TRBD1. V dropped 5 bases and J dropped 2; count of bases not matched to a gene: 1. CDR1 is MNHNS and CDR2 is SASEGT in the germline V gene. The CDR3 is made up of 13 amino acids. Here the CDR3 DNA reads TGTGCCAGCAGTACAGGGGGCCCCTACGAGCAGTACTTC. The encoded protein is CASSTGGPYEQYF.

Concerning this clone itself: An end of the junction differs from the germline gene, which may be a read error. V is TRBV18 and J is TRBJ1-1; no clear D gene. The germline CDR1 and CDR2 sequences are KGHSH and LQKENI. The CDR3 contains 14 residues. The CDR3 here is CASSPTRENPEAFF. CDR3 DNA sequence: TGTGCCAGCTCACCAACCCGCGAGAACCCTGAAGCTTTCTTT.

In this sample, this clone turned up once. This sequence joins TRBV5-1 and TRBJ2-1; the D gene is possibly TRBD1 (6 bases). The CDR3 is made up of 15 amino acids. The V gene lost 0 bases and the J gene lost 8 bases, with 15 bases spanning the gap. The germline CDR1 and CDR2 sequences are SGHRS and YFSETQ. The CDR3 spells CASSLVSQGLHEQFF. The CDR3 DNA reads as TGCGCCAGCAGCTTGGTTTCACAGGGCTTACATGAGCAGTTCTTC.

V gene TRBV5-1 combines with J gene TRBJ2-7; 8 positions match TRBD1. This CDR3 has 14 amino acids. V shed 3 bases and J 2 bases; nucleotides not matched to a gene: 4. Per the germline V gene, CDR1 is SGHRS and CDR2 is YFSETQ. The CDR3 nucleotides are TGCGCCAGCAGCTCGCAACAGGGGGCCTACGAGCAGTACTTC. Its protein product is CASSSQQGAYEQYF.

This clone was seen only once. The chain employs TRBV6-5 and TRBJ2-7; no definite D call. Trimming left V 2 bases short and J 0 bases short, with 5 bases between. The germline gives CDR1 MNHEY, CDR2 SVGAGI. The CDR3 totals 13 residues. CDR3 residues: CASSYGPSYEQYF. CDR3 in DNA: TGTGCCAGCAGTTACGGCCCCTCCTACGAGCAGTACTTC.

V is TRBV11-2 and J is TRBJ1-2; the D gene is possibly TRBD1 (6 bases). From germline, CDR1 is SGHAT and CDR2 FQNNGV. This CDR3 spans 14 amino acids. V was trimmed by 5 bases and J by 6 bases, leaving 16 bases between them. CDR3 bases: TGTGCCAGCAGCCCGGACAGAGTTGTCAATGGCTACACCTTC. Amino acids: CASSPDRVVNGYTF.

V and J are TRBV7-2 and TRBJ2-7; TRBD2 is a possible D gene (6 bases). Germline CDR1 SGHTA, CDR2 FQGNSA. This CDR3 has 13 amino acids. Between the trimmed V and J ends, which lost 5 bases and 3 bases, there was a span of 11 bases. The CDR3 spells CASSHSGNYEQYF. The CDR3 nucleotides are TGTGCCAGCAGCCATAGCGGAAACTACGAGCAGTACTTC.

J is TRBJ1-1 and V is TRBV18; the match to TRBD1 covers 8 bases. Germline CDR1 is KGHSH and CDR2 is LQKENI. Trimming took 8 bases from V and 1 from J; bases not matched to a gene: 9. CDR3 length: 15 residues. CDR3 bases: TGTGCCAGCCTCCCCGACAGGGGACAGAACACTGAAGCTTTCTTT. Translation gives CASLPDRGQNTEAFF.

This clone was seen only a few times. The chain links TRBV4-1 to TRBJ2-2, with D possibly being TRBD2 (7 bases). CDR1 is MGHRA and CDR2 is YSYEKL in the germline V gene. The V end lost 5 bases, the J end lost 4 bases, and 20 bases lay between the germline ends. This CDR3 contains 17 residues. CDR3 sequence (DNA): TGCGCCAGCAGCACCCTTAGTGGGGGGGGGCCCACCGGGGAGCTGTTTTTT. Translated: CASSTLSGGGPTGELFF.

J is TRBJ2-3 and V is TRBV7-2, with TRBD2 matching over 7 bases. After removal of 4 bases from V and 3 bases from J, the junction contained 10 bases not matched to a gene. This CDR3 region has 16 residues. Per the germline V gene, CDR1 is SGHTA and CDR2 is FQGNSA. CDR3 bases: TGTGCCAGCAGCTCGTGGGGACTACGGGTTACAGATACGCAGTATTTT. This codes for CASSSWGLRVTDTQYF.

This chain joins TRBV5-1 and TRBJ1-6; 7 nucleotides line up with TRBD1. CDR1 and CDR2 (germline): SGHRS, YFSETQ. Germline trimming cut 3 bases from V and 6 bases from J; bases unmatched to any gene: 12. This CDR3 spans 17 amino acids. The CDR3 bases are TGCGCCAGCAGCTGGACGAACTCAGGGGGGAGTAATTCACCCCTCCACTTT. It codes for CASSWTNSGGSNSPLHF.

J is TRBJ2-2 and V is TRBV5-4; 7 nucleotides align to TRBD1. CDR1 and CDR2 (germline): SGHNT, YYREEE (reference sequence). V shed 9 bases and J 3 bases; nucleotides not matched to a gene: 8. The CDR3 sequence is 14 residues long. CDR3 loop: CATLQQGYTGELFF. The CDR3 nucleotides read TGTGCCACGTTACAACAGGGGTACACCGGGGAGCTGTTTTTT.

The V gene is TRBV11-3, the J gene TRBJ2-2, with a tentative D call TRBD2 (6 bases). Germline V gives CDR1 SGHNT, CDR2 YENEEA. V was trimmed by 2 bases and J by 5 bases, leaving 15 bases between them. This CDR3 region has 16 residues. CDR3 in DNA: TGTGCCAGCAGCTTAACTGGCGGGGTGGGGACCGGGGAGCTGTTTTTT. It is translated as CASSLTGGVGTGELFF.